What follows is one T cell receptor beta chain and its context. The V gene's germline CDR1 is MNHNY and CDR2 SVGAGI (reference sequence). Trimming left V 7 bases short and J 0 bases short, with 16 bases between. There are 16 residues in the CDR3. The data are from a study of blood T cell repertoires in COVID-19. In terms of age and location, participants ranged from roughly 18 to 90 years and lived in under 30 US areas. The protocol was immunoSEQ multiplex PCR, while the TCRdb copy is restricted to in-frame clones and leaves out a portion. This table holds a few hundred thousand clones, 87% found once.

The rearrangement links TRBV6-6 to TRBJ1-3; D is undetermined. Sequencing was done on a sample of PBMCs or T cells enriched from blood (not recorded which). The receptor comes from a woman between 18 and 30 years old who had recovered from COVID-19. This chain's CDR3 is CASNYEGGPSGNTIYF. The CDR3 region has the DNA TGTGCCAGCAACTATGAGGGAGGTCCCTCTGGAAACACCATATATTTT.